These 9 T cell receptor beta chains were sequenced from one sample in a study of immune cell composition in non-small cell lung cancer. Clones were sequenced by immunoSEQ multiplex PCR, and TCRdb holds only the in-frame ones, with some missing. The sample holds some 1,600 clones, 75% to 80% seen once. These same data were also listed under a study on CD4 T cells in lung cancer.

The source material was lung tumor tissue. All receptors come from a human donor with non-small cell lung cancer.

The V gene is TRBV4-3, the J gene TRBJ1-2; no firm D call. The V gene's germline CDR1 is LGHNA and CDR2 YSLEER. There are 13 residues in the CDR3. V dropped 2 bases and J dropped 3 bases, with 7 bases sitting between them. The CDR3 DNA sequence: TGCGCCAGCAGCCAAATCGCGGACTATGGCTACACCTTC. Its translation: CASSQIADYGYTF.

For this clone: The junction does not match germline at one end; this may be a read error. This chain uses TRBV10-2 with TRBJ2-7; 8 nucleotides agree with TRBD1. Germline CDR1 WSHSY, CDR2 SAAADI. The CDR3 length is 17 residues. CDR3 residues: CASSRGQGGKFSYGQYF. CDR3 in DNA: TGCGCCAGCAGCAGAGGACAGGGAGGAAAGTTCTCCTACGGGCAGTACTTC.

The CDR3 reads CASSSQGGHYGYTF. The DNA of the CDR3 is TGTGCCAGCAGCTCCCAGGGGGGTCACTATGGCTACACCTTC. The V gene is TRBV7-2, the J gene TRBJ1-2; 7 positions match TRBD1. Germline V CDR1 and CDR2: SGHTA, FQGNSA. The CDR3 loop spans 14 amino acids. V shed 4 bases, J shed 3 bases, and the junction held 5 bases outside the gene matches.

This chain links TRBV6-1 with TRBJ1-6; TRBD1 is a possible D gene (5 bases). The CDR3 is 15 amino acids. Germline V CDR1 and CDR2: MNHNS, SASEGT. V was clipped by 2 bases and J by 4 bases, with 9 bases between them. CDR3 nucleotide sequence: TGTGCCAGCAGTGAAACGGGGACTTATAATTCACCCCTCCACTTT. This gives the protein CASSETGTYNSPLHF.

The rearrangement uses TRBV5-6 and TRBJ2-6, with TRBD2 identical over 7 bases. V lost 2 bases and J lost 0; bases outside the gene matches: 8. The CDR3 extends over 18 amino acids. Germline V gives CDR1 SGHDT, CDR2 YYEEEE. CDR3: CASSLVLAVPSGANVLTF. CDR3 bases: TGTGCCAGCAGCTTAGTGCTAGCGGTGCCCTCTGGGGCCAACGTCCTGACTTTC. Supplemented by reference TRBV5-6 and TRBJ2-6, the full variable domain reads DAGVTQSPTHLIKTRGQQVTLRCSPKSGHDTVSWYQQALGQGPQFIFQYYEEEERQRGNFPDRFSGHQFPNYSSELNVNALLLGDSALYLCASSLVLAVPSGANVLTFGAGSRLTVL.

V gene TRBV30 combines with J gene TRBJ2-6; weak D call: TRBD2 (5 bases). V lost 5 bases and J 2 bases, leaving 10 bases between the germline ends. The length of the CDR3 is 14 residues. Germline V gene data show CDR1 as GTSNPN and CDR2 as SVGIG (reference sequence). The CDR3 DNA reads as TGTGCCTGGCGCTCCGGGACTGGGGCCAACGTCCTGACTTTC. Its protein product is CAWRSGTGANVLTF.

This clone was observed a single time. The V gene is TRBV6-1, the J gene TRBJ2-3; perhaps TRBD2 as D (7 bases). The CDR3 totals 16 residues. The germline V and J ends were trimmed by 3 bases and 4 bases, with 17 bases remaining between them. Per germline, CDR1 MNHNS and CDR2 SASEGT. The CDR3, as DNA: TGTGCCAGCAGTGAGGTCCCGGGGGGCCCTTCAGATACGCAGTATTTT. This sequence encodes CASSEVPGGPSDTQYF.

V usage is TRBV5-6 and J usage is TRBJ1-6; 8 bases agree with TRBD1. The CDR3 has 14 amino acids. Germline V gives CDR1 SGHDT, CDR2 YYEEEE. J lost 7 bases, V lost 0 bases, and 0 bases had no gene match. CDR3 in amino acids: CASSLDRGNSPLHF. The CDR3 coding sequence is TGTGCCAGCAGCTTGGACAGGGGGAATTCACCCCTCCACTTT.

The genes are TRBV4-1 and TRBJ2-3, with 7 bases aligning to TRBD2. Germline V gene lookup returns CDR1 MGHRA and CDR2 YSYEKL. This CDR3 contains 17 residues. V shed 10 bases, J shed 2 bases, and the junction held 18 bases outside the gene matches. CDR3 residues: CATLPTVTSFPTDTQYF. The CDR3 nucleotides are TGCGCCACCCTCCCCACGGTGACTAGCTTTCCCACAGATACGCAGTATTTT.